Each of the 29 T cell receptor beta chains below was sequenced from the same sample in a study of shared clonotypes between healthy human individuals. The table came from immunoSEQ multiplex PCR; TCRdb's copy has only in-frame clones and leaves some out. This sample yields about 2.4 million clones, of which 90% to 95% are seen a single time; about 0.39% belongs to the top ten. The sequenced sample consisted of naive CD4+ T cells from PBMCs. Stated subset: CD45RA+ positively selected. The source is a man aged 18 to 30 in good health. Some clones in this sample may be carry-over from other donors' samples.

The chain employs TRBV4-2 and TRBJ1-1; no definite D call. The CDR3 is 15 residues long. Germline V gene lookup returns CDR1 LGHNA and CDR2 YNFKEQ. Trimming removed 1 base from V and 1 base from J, with 10 bases in between. CDR3 sequence reads: CASSQAQEPNTEAFF. In DNA, the CDR3 is TGTGCCAGCAGCCAAGCGCAGGAACCGAACACTGAAGCTTTCTTT.

The table lists this clone with a count of one. The chain has TRBV19 and TRBJ1-5, with TRBD1 identical over 8 bases. Germline CDR1 reads LNHDA; CDR2 reads SQIVND (reference sequence). J gave up 3 bases and V 9 bases, and 16 bases lay outside the gene matches. The CDR3 is made up of 17 amino acids. This CDR3 reads CASGRIEAGGNNQPQHF. The CDR3 DNA reads as TGTGCCAGCGGAAGAATTGAGGCAGGGGGCAACAATCAGCCCCAGCATTTT.

The chain carries TRBV2 and TRBJ1-4; D gene unclear. This CDR3 region has 14 residues. Germline V gene sequence: CDR1 SNHLY, CDR2 FYNNEI. Between the trimmed V and J ends, which lost 7 bases and 6 bases, there was a span of 15 bases. The CDR3: CASTPRLPHEKLFF. The CDR3 nucleotides are TGTGCCAGCACCCCCCGGCTCCCTCATGAAAAACTGTTTTTT.

V gene TRBV2 combines with J gene TRBJ2-6; the D is unclear. Deletions cut 7 bases from V and 0 bases from J, with 13 bases between. The CDR3 covers 16 residues. The germline CDR1 and CDR2 sequences are SNHLY and FYNNEI. CDR3 DNA sequence: TGTGCCAGCAACCTCTTCGTGGGCTCTGGGGCCAACGTCCTGACTTTC. It codes for CASNLFVGSGANVLTF.

This CDR3 reads CASREQAQETQYF. CDR3 nucleotides: TGCGCCAGCCGGGAGCAGGCCCAAGAGACCCAGTACTTC. This chain uses TRBV5-1 with TRBJ2-5; the D gene is possibly TRBD2 (6 bases). Germline assignment: CDR1 SGHRS and CDR2 YFSETQ. The CDR3 extends over 13 amino acids. V gave up 7 bases and J gave up 1 base, with 11 bases separating them.

The chain couples TRBV5-4 to TRBJ1-4, with D perhaps TRBD1 (6 bases). Germline V gene data show CDR1 as SGHNT and CDR2 as YYREEE (reference sequence). Trimming stripped 1 base from V and 4 bases from J, with 8 bases between. CDR3 length: 14 residues. This CDR3 reads CASSLQDSNEKLFF. In DNA form, the CDR3 reads TGTGCCAGCAGCTTGCAGGACAGTAATGAAAAACTGTTTTTT.

CDR3 nucleotide sequence: TGTGCCAGCAGTTACTCAGGCCAGGGGGACAATCAGCCCCAGCATTTT. It codes for CASSYSGQGDNQPQHF. J is TRBJ1-5 and V is TRBV6-5, with 7 bases identical to TRBD1. The CDR3 loop spans 16 amino acids. Trimming cost V 0 bases and J 3 bases; bases outside gene matches: 5. Germline CDR1 and CDR2: MNHEY and SVGAGI.

As for this clone: Distinct nucleotide sequences in the sample also encode this CDR3. The chain recombines TRBV30 with TRBJ2-2; no clear D gene. The CDR3 totals 12 residues. CDR1 is GTSNPN and CDR2 is SVGIG in the germline V gene (reference sequence). Deletions cut 2 bases from V and 4 bases from J, with 5 bases between. CDR3 bases: TGTGCCTGGAGTCTGAGCACCGGGGAGCTGTTTTTT. It translates to CAWSLSTGELFF. The full variable domain, its missing parts supplied by reference TRBV30 and TRBJ2-2, is SQTIHQWPATLVQPVGSPLSLECTVEGTSNPNLYWYRQAAGRGLQLLFYSVGIGQISSEVPQNLSASRPQDRQFILSSKKLLLSDSGFYLCAWSLSTGELFFGEGSRLTVL.

The chain couples TRBV4-2 to TRBJ1-6, with D uncertain. The CDR3 extends over 13 amino acids. Germline V lookup: CDR1 LGHNA, CDR2 YNFKEQ. Trimming shortened V by 0 bases and J by 6 bases, and 3 bases separated the two germline ends. CDR3 sequence: CASSQDPNSPLHF. CDR3 in DNA: TGTGCCAGCAGCCAAGATCCTAATTCACCCCTCCACTTT.

For this clone: This CDR3 is also generated by other DNA sequences in the sample. The rearrangement links TRBV20-1 to TRBJ2-5; D is ambiguous. Per germline, CDR1 DFQATT and CDR2 SNEGSKA (reference sequence). V lost 1 base to trimming and J lost 5 bases, with 5 bases between them. The CDR3 loop spans 11 amino acids. DNA for the CDR3: TGCAGTGCTAGAGGGGCGGAGACCCAGTACTTC. Its translation: CSARGAETQYF.

This chain connects TRBV7-2 to TRBJ2-7; the D gene is possibly TRBD1 (6 bases). Per the germline V gene, CDR1 is SGHTA and CDR2 is FQGNSA. The CDR3 is 14 amino acids. Trimming stripped 5 bases from V and 3 bases from J, with 14 bases between. CDR3 sequence reads: CASSPQGQSYEQYF. The CDR3 bases are TGTGCCAGCAGCCCACAAGGACAGAGCTACGAGCAGTACTTC.

The table lists this clone with a count of one. This chain uses TRBV7-2 with TRBJ1-3; possible D gene TRBD1, 6 bases. Trimming pared 2 bases from V and 6 bases from J, leaving 14 bases between. CDR1 and CDR2 (germline): SGHTA, FQGNSA. The CDR3 runs 15 residues. The CDR3 here is CASSLWKQGPNTIYF. DNA of the CDR3: TGTGCCAGCAGCTTATGGAAACAGGGTCCAAACACCATATATTTT.

The gene calls are TRBV28 and TRBJ1-2, with D hard to call. CDR3 length: 13 amino acids. The V end was cut by 1 base, the J end by 6 bases, with 9 bases between. Germline V lookup: CDR1 MDHEN, CDR2 SYDVKM. The CDR3 DNA sequence: TGTGCCAGCAGTTTATCCCGATCGGATGGCTACACCTTC. The encoded protein is CASSLSRSDGYTF.

This chain uses TRBV10-3 with TRBJ2-7; TRBD2 is a possible D gene (7 bases). Looked up from germline, CDR1 is ENHRY and CDR2 is SYGVKD. This CDR3 spans 13 amino acids. The V end lost 3 bases, the J end lost 3 bases, and 9 bases lay between the germline ends. The CDR3 coding sequence is TGTGCCATCAGTGAAGGGGGGGGCTACGAGCAGTACTTC. It translates to CAISEGGGYEQYF.

This clone was detected only once. The gene calls are TRBV6-1 and TRBJ2-7; possibly TRBD1 for D (6 bases). This CDR3 has 14 residues. Trimming removed 2 bases at V and 5 bases at J, with 13 bases between. CDR1 and CDR2 (germline): MNHNS, SASEGT. CDR3 bases: TGTGCCAGCAGTGAACACAGGGCAAGCCACGAGCAGTACTTC. As protein: CASSEHRASHEQYF.

The chain employs TRBV27 and TRBJ2-5, with D uncertain. The CDR3 is 14 residues long. CDR1 and CDR2 (germline): MNHEY, SMNVEV (reference sequence). With 6 bases removed from V and 1 base from J, the gap between germline ends came to 12 bases. CDR3 in amino acids: CASSPRWVQETQYF. The CDR3 nucleotides read TGTGCCAGCAGCCCCCGGTGGGTCCAAGAGACCCAGTACTTC.

The J gene is TRBJ1-1, the V gene TRBV5-1; 7 bases map to TRBD1. Unmatched junction bases numbered 1, after V lost 5 bases and J lost 0 bases. The CDR3 is 13 residues long. The germline gives CDR1 SGHRS, CDR2 YFSETQ. The CDR3 DNA follows: TGCGCCAGCAGAGGGGGCCTGAACACTGAAGCTTTCTTT. Its protein is CASRGGLNTEAFF.

The chain is built from TRBV28 and TRBJ2-2, with D unclear. The germline V gene has CDR1 MDHEN and CDR2 SYDVKM. This CDR3 region has 13 residues. V was pared by 4 bases and J by 8 bases, with 11 bases between. Written as DNA, the CDR3 is TGTGCCAGCAGTTCACCTGCGGTAGGGGAGCTGTTTTTT. This translates into CASSSPAVGELFF.

CDR3 protein: CASSTDPTFETQYF. In DNA form, the CDR3 reads TGTGCCAGCAGCACGGACCCCACGTTTGAGACCCAGTACTTC. The rearrangement joins TRBV11-2 to TRBJ2-5; D gene unclear. The CDR3 spans 14 residues. The germline gives CDR1 SGHAT, CDR2 FQNNGV. V dropped 5 bases and J dropped 5 bases, with 15 bases sitting between them.

This rearrangement joins TRBV7-2 to TRBJ2-1, with 8 nucleotides matching TRBD2. V gave up 4 bases and J gave up 7 bases; unmatched junction bases: 9. This CDR3 contains 15 residues. CDR1 and CDR2 (germline): SGHTA, FQGNSA. CDR3 DNA sequence: TGTGCCAGCAGCTCCTCGGGACTAGTCTTTAATGAGCAGTTCTTC. It specifies CASSSSGLVFNEQFF. Together with reference TRBV7-2 and TRBJ2-1, the CDR3 gives the full variable domain: GAGVSQSPSNKVTEKGKDVELRCDPISGHTALYWYRQSLGQGLEFLIYFQGNSAPDKSGLPSDRFSAERTGGSVSTLTIQRTQQEDSAVYLCASSSSGLVFNEQFFGPGTRLTVL.

The chain recombines TRBV27 with TRBJ1-3; tentatively, D is TRBD1 (5 bases). The CDR3 loop spans 18 amino acids. Germline CDR1 is MNHEY and CDR2 is SMNVEV (reference sequence). The ends were cut back, 8 bases at V and 0 bases at J, with 23 bases in the middle. The CDR3 nucleotides read TGTGCCAGCGTCGGGGGAGGGACCTCTATGACCTCTGGAAACACCATATATTTT. This sequence encodes CASVGGGTSMTSGNTIYF.

The rearrangement joins TRBV5-1 to TRBJ2-1; possible D gene TRBD2, 6 bases. This CDR3 region has 15 residues. Germline V gives CDR1 SGHRS, CDR2 YFSETQ. V was pared by 4 bases and J by 5 bases, with 16 bases between. The CDR3, as DNA: TGCGCCAGCAGCGTTCTGGCTAGCGTAAACAATGAGCAGTTCTTC. It translates to CASSVLASVNNEQFF.

This clone was observed a handful of times. The CDR3 sequence is CASFHNAFYEQYF. CDR3 in DNA: TGTGCCAGCTTTCATAACGCATTCTACGAGCAGTACTTC. The rearrangement joins TRBV6-1 to TRBJ2-7; D remains ambiguous. The V gene's germline CDR1 is MNHNS and CDR2 SASEGT. The CDR3 runs 13 residues. Between the trimmed V and J ends, which lost 8 bases and 3 bases, there was a span of 14 bases.

The chain couples TRBV27 to TRBJ1-5; the D is unclear. This CDR3 contains 13 residues. Germline V gene sequence: CDR1 MNHEY, CDR2 SMNVEV (reference sequence). V was shortened by 5 bases and J by 3 bases, with 8 bases between the two germline ends. The CDR3 bases are TGTGCCAGCAGTATCCAGCCCAATCAGCCCCAGCATTTT. Protein sequence: CASSIQPNQPQHF.

CDR3 DNA sequence: TGTGCCAGCAGCCCCCGACTAGCGGGGCACGAGACCCAGTACTTC. This translates into CASSPRLAGHETQYF. The chain has TRBV9 and TRBJ2-5, with 11 bases identical to TRBD2. The CDR3 covers 15 residues. The V segment lost 4 bases and the J segment 5 bases; nucleotides outside the gene matches: 7. Germline CDR1 is SGDLS and CDR2 is YYNGEE.

The chain links TRBV6-5 to TRBJ2-2; the D gene is possibly TRBD2 (5 bases). This CDR3 contains 16 residues. CDR1 and CDR2 (germline): MNHEY, SVGAGI. V dropped 1 base and J dropped 2 bases, with 11 bases sitting between them. The CDR3 DNA is TGTGCCAGCAGTTACTTCCAGCGGCCTAACACCGGGGAGCTGTTTTTT. Protein product: CASSYFQRPNTGELFF.

About this clone: Other DNA variants within this sample encode the same CDR3. This rearrangement joins TRBV29-1 to TRBJ2-1, with TRBD2 as a possible D gene (7 bases). Germline loops: CDR1 SQVTM, CDR2 ANQGSEA. V lost 0 bases to trimming and J lost 0 bases, with 12 bases between them. The CDR3 sequence is 16 residues long. CDR3 in amino acids: CSVEDGRGSSYNEQFF. CDR3 coding DNA: TGCAGCGTTGAAGATGGGAGGGGGAGCTCCTACAATGAGCAGTTCTTC.

The chain joins TRBV29-1 to TRBJ1-1; a weak D match, TRBD1 (6 bases). V was cut by 6 bases and J by 4 bases, with 21 bases left in between. The CDR3 consists of 15 residues. Germline CDR1 reads SQVTM; CDR2 reads ANQGSEA. The CDR3 sequence: CSVVGLQGWGTEAFF. In DNA form, the CDR3 reads TGCAGCGTAGTGGGACTACAGGGATGGGGCACTGAAGCTTTCTTT.

In this sample, this clone turned up once. The J gene is TRBJ2-2, the V gene TRBV5-1, with no clear D. V lost 0 bases and J lost 0, with 15 bases in between. CDR3 length: 18 amino acids. Germline CDR1 reads SGHRS; CDR2 reads YFSETQ. CDR3 in amino acids: CASSLAVPRFANTGELFF. The CDR3 coding sequence is TGCGCCAGCAGCTTGGCGGTTCCCCGGTTCGCGAACACCGGGGAGCTGTTTTTT.